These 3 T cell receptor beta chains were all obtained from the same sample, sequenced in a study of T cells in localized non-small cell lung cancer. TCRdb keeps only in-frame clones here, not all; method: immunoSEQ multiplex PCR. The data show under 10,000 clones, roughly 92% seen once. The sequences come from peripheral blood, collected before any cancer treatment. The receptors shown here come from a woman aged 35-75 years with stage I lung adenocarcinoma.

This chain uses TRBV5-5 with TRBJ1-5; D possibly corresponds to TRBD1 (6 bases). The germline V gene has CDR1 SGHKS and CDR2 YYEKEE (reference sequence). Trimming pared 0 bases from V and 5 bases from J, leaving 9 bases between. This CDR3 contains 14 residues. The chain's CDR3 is CASSLGTADQPQHF. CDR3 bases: TGTGCCAGCAGCTTGGGGACAGCAGATCAGCCCCAGCATTTT. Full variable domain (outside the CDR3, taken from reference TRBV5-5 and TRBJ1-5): DAGVTQSPTHLIKTRGQQVTLRCSPISGHKSVSWYQQVLGQGPQFIFQYYEKEERGRGNFPDRFSARQFPNYSSELNVNALLLGDSALYLCASSLGTADQPQHFGDGTRLSIL.

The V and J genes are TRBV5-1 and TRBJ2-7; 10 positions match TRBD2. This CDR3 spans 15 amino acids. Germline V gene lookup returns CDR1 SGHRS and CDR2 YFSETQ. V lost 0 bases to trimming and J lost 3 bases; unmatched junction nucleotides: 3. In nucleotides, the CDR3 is TGCGCCAGCAGCTTGGTTACTAGCGGGGACTACGAGCAGTACTTC. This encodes CASSLVTSGDYEQYF.

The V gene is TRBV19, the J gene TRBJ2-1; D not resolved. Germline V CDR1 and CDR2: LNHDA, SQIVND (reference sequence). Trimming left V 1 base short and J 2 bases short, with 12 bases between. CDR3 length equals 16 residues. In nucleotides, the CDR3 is TGTGCCAGTAGTATAGGCGAATTTCGGCCCTACAATGAGCAGTTCTTC. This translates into CASSIGEFRPYNEQFF.